The entry below describes one T cell receptor beta chain. Its specificity is unknown. This sample is drawn from a study of cytomegalovirus exposure and HLA in healthy donors. General observations from the study: For presence/absence analyses, sequencing depth was assumed to be roughly uniform across donors. Reported results showed that the classifier diagnosed cytomegalovirus status with high specificity and sensitivity.

60 Vbeta and 13 Jbeta primers were used in PCR. Profiled with immunoSEQ multiplex PCR; TCRdb holds only in-frame clones, not every one. Here the sample spans around 90,000 clones, roughly 85% being singletons. V dropped 3 bases and J dropped 5; count of bases not matched to a gene: 6. The CDR3 spans 15 residues. Germline V lookup: CDR1 MNHNS, CDR2 SASEGT. Sequencing used PBMCs. This clonotype originated in a man in his forties in good health and CMV-seropositive. The rearrangement uses TRBV6-1 and TRBJ2-5; TRBD1 matches at 10 bases. The CDR3 sequence: CASSDATGGRETQYF. CDR3 DNA: TGTGCCAGCAGTGATGCGACAGGGGGCCGTGAGACCCAGTACTTC.